Given below is one T cell receptor beta chain in context. This sample stems from a study of T cells in Graves' hyperthyroidism and ophthalmopathy. Study-wide context: Once the initial diagnosis was made, peripheral blood was obtained before any treatment.

The CDR3 sequence is 16 residues long. Germline values: CDR1 LNHDA, CDR2 SQIVND (reference sequence). Losses at the gene ends were 7 bases for V and 1 base for J; bases not matched to a gene: 12. Using RNA transcripts as the source, TCR beta CDR3 regions were amplified. HTBI primers were used for first-round RT-PCR of the TCR CDR3. One entry per CDR3 protein, called by TCRdb with MiXCR from the multiplex PCR reads. The table lists under 300,000 distinct CDR3 sequences, 20% to 25% of them singletons. Sequencing was carried out using blood. This receptor was taken from a man aged 25-45 years with Graves' ophthalmopathy. The chain couples TRBV19 to TRBJ1-1; 7 bases fit TRBD1. This CDR3 reads CASKGATRGANTEAFF. The DNA of the CDR3 is TGTGCCAGTAAGGGGGCCACCCGGGGGGCGAACACTGAAGCTTTCTTT.